This is a list of T cell receptor beta chains from one sample in a study of regulatory T cells in long-lasting Graves disease. From the multiplex PCR reads, TCRdb called clonotypes with MiXCR, one entry per CDR3 protein. The sample records hundreds of thousands of distinct CDR3 sequences, 16% being singletons. The data were also submitted as part of a second study, on T cells in Graves' hyperthyroidism and ophthalmopathy.

The starting material was peripheral blood mononuclear cells (PBMCs), obtained at new diagnosis, from a patient treated with antithyroid drugs. The receptors here all came from a middle-aged man with Graves disease. The CDR3 runs from the conserved cysteine through the conserved F or W. The D gene is left open where the match is weak. Size tells how often a clone was seen (once, few, many) or the class of an expanded clone, and some rows leave it out.

clone_size | d_call | j_call | v_call | cdr3_aa | cdr3_nt
many | TRBD1 | TRBJ1-6 | TRBV2 | CASKPGQENSPLHF | TGTGCCAGCAAGCCGGGACAGGAAAATTCACCCCTCCACTTT
- | TRBD1 | TRBJ2-7 | TRBV7-9 | CASSDRDRGKYEQYF | TGTGCCAGCAGCGACCGGGACAGGGGTAAATACGAGCAGTACTTC
- | - | TRBJ2-6 | TRBV4-2 | CASTGRGANVLTF | TGTGCCAGTACAGGGAGGGGGGCCAACGTCCTGACTTTC
- | TRBD2 | TRBJ2-1 | TRBV5-6 | CASSLERGGNEQFF | TGTGCCAGCAGCTTGGAGCGGGGGGGTAATGAGCAGTTCTTC
many | - | TRBJ2-3 | TRBV29-1 | CSVGGWDTDTQYF | TGCAGCGTTGGAGGATGGGACACAGATACGCAGTATTTT
- | - | TRBJ2-2 | TRBV12-3/TRBV12-4 | CASSLGLDSRELFF | TGTGCCAGCAGTCTTGGACTGGATTCGAGGGAGCTGTTTTTT
- | - | TRBJ2-3 | TRBV9 | CASSGGIVSTDTQYF | TGTGCCAGCAGCGGCGGGATCGTTAGCACAGATACGCAGTATTTT
many | TRBD1 | TRBJ2-1 | TRBV18 | CASSGDSLTGLQFF | TGTGCCAGCTCAGGGGACAGCCTGACGGGATTGCAGTTCTTC
many | - | TRBJ1-1 | TRBV12-3/TRBV12-4 | CASSPGLGATAFF | TGTGCCAGCAGTCCAGGACTGGGGGCTACGGCTTTCTTT
few | TRBD1 | TRBJ1-6 | TRBV28 | CASRTGQGIYSPLHF | TGTGCCAGCAGAACCGGACAGGGAATTTATTCACCCCTCCACTTT
- | - | TRBJ2-1 | TRBV24-1 | CATSGLGHTDEQFF | TGTGCCACCAGTGGCCTGGGACACACCGATGAGCAGTTCTTC
many | - | TRBJ2-5 | TRBV27 | CASSLDHEQTQYF | TGTGCCAGCAGTTTAGACCATGAACAGACCCAGTACTTC
- | - | TRBJ2-3 | TRBV4-2 | CASSQDSRLDTQYF | TGTGCCAGCAGCCAAGATTCAAGGCTTGATACGCAGTATTTT
- | - | TRBJ2-3 | TRBV4-1 | CASSQVSGLRDTQYF | TGCGCCAGCAGCCAAGTTTCCGGACTTCGGGATACGCAGTATTTT
few | - | TRBJ2-7 | TRBV20-1 | CSASSPILTYEQYF | TGCAGTGCTAGTTCACCGATATTAACCTACGAGCAGTACTTC
- | - | TRBJ2-3 | TRBV10-1 | CASSEGLGDTQYF | TGCGCCAGCAGTGAAGGGCTTGGGGATACGCAGTATTTT
- | - | TRBJ2-1 | TRBV28 | CASSLSASPGEQFF | TGTGCCAGCAGTTTATCGGCCTCGCCGGGTGAGCAGTTCTTC
many | - | TRBJ1-1 | TRBV27 | CASSFWGGRMNAEAFF | TGTGCCAGCAGTTTTTGGGGGGGACGGATGAACGCTGAAGCTTTCTTT
many | - | TRBJ2-1 | TRBV7-9 | CASIQGKAIYNEQFF | TGTGCCAGCATCCAGGGAAAGGCCATTTACAATGAGCAGTTCTTC
many | - | TRBJ1-5 | TRBV10-1 | CASSSENQPQHF | TGCGCCAGCAGTTCAGAGAATCAGCCCCAGCATTTT
many | TRBD1 | TRBJ2-3 | TRBV6-2/TRBV6-3 | CASSSPQGATDTQYF | TGTGCCAGCAGTTCCCCTCAGGGGGCTACAGATACGCAGTATTTT
- | - | TRBJ2-1 | TRBV4-1 | CASSRANRAGIGNEQFF | TGCGCCAGCAGCCGCGCGAATAGGGCTGGGATAGGGAATGAGCAGTTCTTC
once | - | TRBJ1-5 | TRBV19 | CASSPDPRGRQPQHF | TGTGCCAGTAGTCCCGATCCCCGGGGGCGACAGCCCCAGCATTTT
many | - | TRBJ2-2 | TRBV18 | CASSLGNANTGELFF | TGTGCCAGCTCCCTCGGGAACGCGAACACCGGGGAGCTGTTTTTT
many | TRBD2 | TRBJ2-3 | TRBV4-3 | CASSQDWTSGADTQYF | TGCGCCAGCAGCCAAGATTGGACTAGCGGGGCAGATACGCAGTATTTT
many | - | TRBJ2-5 | TRBV2 | CASTLGMTTPETQYF | TGTGCCAGCACATTAGGGATGACGACCCCGGAGACCCAGTACTTC
many | - | TRBJ2-1 | TRBV20-1 | CSASETAKNEQFF | TGCAGTGCTAGTGAGACGGCGAAGAATGAGCAGTTCTTC
- | - | TRBJ1-1 | TRBV2 | CASQYTEAFF | TGTGCCAGCCAGTACACTGAAGCTTTCTTT
many | - | TRBJ2-1 | TRBV4-3 | CASSQDLGGAGEQFF | TGCGCCAGCAGCCAAGACCTGGGGGGGGCTGGTGAGCAGTTCTTC
many | TRBD2 | TRBJ2-1 | TRBV29-1 | CSVYLADGRDEQFF | TGCAGCGTTTACCTAGCGGACGGGAGGGATGAGCAGTTCTTC
many | - | TRBJ1-6 | TRBV5-6 | CASSFRTSYNSPLHF | TGTGCCAGCAGCTTTCGGACAAGCTATAATTCACCCCTCCACTTT
many | - | TRBJ1-1 | TRBV3-1 | CASSQSAHGAFF | TGTGCCAGCAGCCAATCGGCGCATGGAGCTTTCTTT
- | - | TRBJ1-4 | TRBV4-3 | CASSQDMARIGEKLFF | TGCGCCAGCAGCCAAGATATGGCGCGAATTGGAGAAAAACTGTTTTTT
few | TRBD1 | TRBJ1-4 | TRBV5-1 | CASSNGDRGTEKLFF | TGCGCCAGCAGCAACGGGGACAGGGGGACTGAAAAACTGTTTTTT
few | TRBD1 | TRBJ1-3 | TRBV2 | CAGSKTGSSGNTIYF | TGTGCCGGCAGTAAGACAGGGAGCTCTGGAAACACCATATATTTT
many | - | TRBJ1-4 | TRBV2 | CASSKEANEKLFF | TGTGCCAGCAGTAAGGAGGCTAATGAAAAACTGTTTTTT
many | - | TRBJ1-3 | TRBV3-1 | CASSQDGQVSSGNTIYF | TGTGCCAGCAGCCAAGATGGGCAGGTCAGCTCTGGAAACACCATATATTTT
few | - | TRBJ2-1 | TRBV29-1 | CSVEHPDPPNEQFF | TGCAGCGTTGAACACCCGGATCCCCCTAATGAGCAGTTCTTC
many | - | TRBJ1-6 | TRBV7-9 | CASSLDNSPLHF | TGTGCCAGCAGCCTAGACAATTCACCCCTCCACTTT
many | - | TRBJ2-7 | TRBV11-2 | CASSLNRVTYEQYF | TGTGCCAGCAGCTTAAACAGGGTTACCTACGAGCAGTACTTC